The clone carrying this TCR beta chain was seen once. CDR3 length: 14 residues. Germline V gene lookup returns CDR1 ENHRY and CDR2 SYGVKD. The V end lost 0 bases, the J end lost 8 bases, and 8 bases lay between the germline ends. The sample comes from a study of control samples from healthy donors and cancer patients. Profiling relied on immunoSEQ multiplex PCR, and the TCRdb table lists in-frame clones only, not all of them. The sample consists of more than 150,000 clones, 93% of them appearing once. The receptor was isolated from a man aged 45 to 65 in good health. Sequencing input: blood. The gene calls are TRBV10-3 and TRBJ1-6; perhaps TRBD1 as D (5 bases). The DNA of the CDR3 is TGTGCCATCAGTGAGTCGGGGGTGGATTCACCCCTCCACTTT. Translating it yields CAISESGVDSPLHF.